The 17 T cell receptor beta chains below were found in one sample sequenced in a study of cytomegalovirus exposure and HLA in healthy donors. Both 60 Vbeta primers and 13 Jbeta primers went into the PCR. Sequencing used immunoSEQ multiplex PCR; TCRdb keeps in-frame clones, though not all of them. In the table there are 90,000 to 150,000 clones, around 78% of which are singletons. Sequencing was done on a sample of PBMCs. The receptors here all came from a woman under 40 in good health and CMV-seropositive.

The chain recombines TRBV4-1 with TRBJ2-1, with D possibly matching TRBD1 (6 bases). Germline-derived CDR1 and CDR2 are MGHRA and YSYEKL. The CDR3 totals 15 residues. Trimming removed 3 bases from V and 10 bases from J, with 19 bases in between. Written as DNA, the CDR3 is TGCGCCAGCAGCCATAGACAGGAGAGTGGGCAGGAGCAGTTCTTC. Protein sequence: CASSHRQESGQEQFF.

This clone has just one count. The gene calls are TRBV2 and TRBJ2-7; TRBD2 matches at 7 bases. Losses at the gene ends were 11 bases for V and 3 bases for J; bases not matched to a gene: 1. The CDR3 is 10 residues long. The V gene's germline CDR1 is SNHLY and CDR2 FYNNEI. The CDR3 nucleotides are TGTGCCTGGGGGGGCTACGAGCAGTACTTC. Translated, it gives CAWGGYEQYF. Filled out from reference TRBV2 and TRBJ2-7, the complete variable domain reads EPEVTQTPSHQVTQMGQEVILRCVPISNHLYFYWYRQILGQKVEFLVSFYNNEISEKSEIFDDQFSVERPDGSNFTLKIRSTKLEDSAMYFCAWGGYEQYFGPGTRLTVT.

V is TRBV13 and J is TRBJ2-7, with TRBD2 matching over 8 bases. The ends lost 2 bases at V and 6 bases at J; junction bases unmatched: 0. Per the germline V gene, CDR1 is PRHDT and CDR2 is FYEKMQ (reference sequence). This CDR3 comprises 12 residues. The CDR3 nucleotides read TGTGCCAGCAGCTTAACTAGCGGCGAGCAGTACTTC. Translated: CASSLTSGEQYF.

The chain recombines TRBV27 with TRBJ2-7, with 9 positions matching TRBD1. CDR1 is MNHEY and CDR2 is SMNVEV in the germline V gene (reference sequence). This CDR3 is built from 17 residues. With 4 bases clipped from V and 3 bases from J, the junction kept 13 bases outside the gene matches. The CDR3 nucleotides read TGTGCCAGCAGTTACTTTCTTCCGGGACAGGGCAGCTACGAGCAGTACTTC. Encoded protein: CASSYFLPGQGSYEQYF.

V usage is TRBV4-1 and J usage is TRBJ2-1, with D tentatively TRBD2 (6 bases). Germline V gene sequence: CDR1 MGHRA, CDR2 YSYEKL. The CDR3 extends over 16 amino acids. Trimming cost V 0 bases and J 1 base, with 10 bases left between them. The DNA for the CDR3 is TGCGCCAGCAGCCAAGATCTGGGAGGTTCCTACAATGAGCAGTTCTTC. This gives the protein CASSQDLGGSYNEQFF.

This sequence joins TRBV6-5 and TRBJ1-6, with no clear D. Per germline, CDR1 MNHEY and CDR2 SVGAGI. The V end lost 6 bases, the J end lost 4 bases, and 13 bases lay between the germline ends. The CDR3 contains 15 residues. CDR3 sequence reads: CASSFKQRYNSPLHF. The CDR3 DNA reads as TGTGCCAGCAGCTTCAAGCAGCGATATAATTCACCCCTCCACTTT.

V is TRBV9 and J is TRBJ2-7; D not resolved. Germline values: CDR1 SGDLS, CDR2 YYNGEE. Trimming took 0 bases from V and 2 from J, leaving 9 bases between them. This CDR3 has 14 residues. The CDR3 nucleotides are TGTGCCAGCAGCGTAGCTCCAGAAGCCTACGAGCAGTACTTC. Translated: CASSVAPEAYEQYF. Complete variable domain (other parts from reference TRBV9 and TRBJ2-7): DSGVTQTPKHLITATGQRVTLRCSPRSGDLSVYWYQQSLDQGLQFLIQYYNGEERAKGNILERFSAQQFPDLHSELNLSSLELGDSALYFCASSVAPEAYEQYFGPGTRLTVT.

This clone occurred a few times. CDR3 in DNA: TGTGCCAGCAGTCGGGGGATTCACGAGCAGTACTTC. Translation: CASSRGIHEQYF. The chain has TRBV13 and TRBJ2-7; tentatively, D is TRBD2 (6 bases). CDR3 length equals 12 residues. V lost 6 bases to trimming and J lost 5 bases, with 11 bases between them. Germline values: CDR1 PRHDT, CDR2 FYEKMQ (reference sequence).

This clone was detected only once. This sample also contains other DNA sequences that code for the same CDR3. The gene calls are TRBV25-1 and TRBJ1-5, with 7 nucleotides matching TRBD1. V trimming: 8 bases; J trimming: 3 bases; junction bases outside the gene matches: 7. The CDR3 is made up of 14 amino acids. The germline V gene has CDR1 MGHDK and CDR2 SYGVNS. CDR3 sequence reads: CASGPGTANQPQHF. The CDR3 region has the DNA TGTGCCAGCGGCCCCGGGACAGCCAATCAGCCCCAGCATTTT.

This clone came up once. The chain combines TRBV5-1 with TRBJ1-2; no firm D call. V dropped 0 bases and J dropped 2 bases, with 11 bases sitting between them. In germline, CDR1 is SGHRS, CDR2 YFSETQ. The CDR3 is made up of 15 amino acids. The CDR3 DNA follows: TGCGCCAGCAGCTTGGGGTCCGTTGGCAACTATGGCTACACCTTC. Translation: CASSLGSVGNYGYTF.

The V gene is TRBV7-9, the J gene TRBJ2-2; 9 bases are a match to TRBD2. The CDR3 consists of 18 residues. J lost 4 bases, V lost 1 base, and 10 bases had no gene match. CDR1 and CDR2 (germline): SEHNR, FQNEAQ (reference sequence). The CDR3 here is CASSLGNKASGATGELFF. The CDR3 nucleotides are TGTGCCAGCAGCTTAGGTAACAAGGCTAGCGGGGCCACCGGGGAGCTGTTTTTT.

The V call is TRBV6-1, the J call TRBJ1-1; D ambiguous. The CDR3 spans 13 residues. Germline CDR1 and CDR2: MNHNS and SASEGT. V lost 2 bases and J 1 base, leaving 5 bases between the germline ends. Written as DNA, the CDR3 is TGTGCCAGCAGTGAATCTTGGAACACTGAAGCTTTCTTT. It specifies CASSESWNTEAFF.

This clone showed up just a few times. J is TRBJ1-1 and V is TRBV19; D gene uncertain. The CDR3 length is 13 residues. Per germline, CDR1 LNHDA and CDR2 SQIVND (reference sequence). V was trimmed by 3 bases and J by 1 base, leaving 6 bases between them. CDR3 bases: TGTGCCAGTAGTATTGTGAGGAACACTGAAGCTTTCTTT. This encodes CASSIVRNTEAFF.

The V and J genes are TRBV4-2 and TRBJ2-3; no firm D call. The CDR3 consists of 14 residues. Trimming left V 0 bases short and J 2 bases short, with 6 bases between. From germline, CDR1 is LGHNA and CDR2 YNFKEQ. Here the CDR3 DNA reads TGTGCCAGCAGCCAAGACCAGTACACAGATACGCAGTATTTT. As protein: CASSQDQYTDTQYF.

The V call is TRBV4-3, the J call TRBJ1-5, with D possibly matching TRBD1 (5 bases). The CDR3 consists of 16 residues. The ends were cut back, 0 bases at V and 5 bases at J, with 14 bases in the middle. Germline assignment: CDR1 LGHNA and CDR2 YSLEER. CDR3 amino acids: CASSQDPVGVDQPQHF. The CDR3 DNA sequence: TGCGCCAGCAGCCAAGATCCGGTAGGGGTTGATCAGCCCCAGCATTTT.

V and J are TRBV5-1 and TRBJ2-3; 11 bases are shared with TRBD2. The germline V gene encodes CDR1 SGHRS and CDR2 YFSETQ. Trimming removed 5 bases from V and 4 bases from J; junction bases left unmatched: 3. The CDR3 runs 14 residues. The CDR3 DNA follows: TGCGCCAGCAGTAGCGGGGGGGGCGCAGATACGCAGTATTTT. Its translation: CASSSGGGADTQYF.

This clone was recorded once. The chain recombines TRBV5-6 with TRBJ2-5, with D possibly TRBD2 on 5 matching bases. The germline V and J ends were trimmed by 0 bases and 9 bases, with 12 bases remaining between them. CDR1 and CDR2 (germline): SGHDT, YYEEEE. The CDR3 loop spans 13 amino acids. The CDR3 DNA sequence: TGTGCCAGCAGCTTGGGCACGGAAGCGGCCCAGTACTTC. Its translation: CASSLGTEAAQYF.